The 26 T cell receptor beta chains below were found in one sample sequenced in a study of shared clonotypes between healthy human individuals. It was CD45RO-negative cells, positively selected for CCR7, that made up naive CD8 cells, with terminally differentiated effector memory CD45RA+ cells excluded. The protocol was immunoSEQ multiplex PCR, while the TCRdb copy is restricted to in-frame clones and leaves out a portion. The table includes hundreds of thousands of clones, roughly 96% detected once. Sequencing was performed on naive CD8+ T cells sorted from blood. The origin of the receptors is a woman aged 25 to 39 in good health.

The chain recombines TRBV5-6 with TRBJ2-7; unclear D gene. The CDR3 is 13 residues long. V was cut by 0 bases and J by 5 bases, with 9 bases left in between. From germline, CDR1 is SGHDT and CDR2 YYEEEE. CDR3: CASSLEVGDEQYF. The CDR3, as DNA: TGTGCCAGCAGCTTGGAGGTAGGCGACGAGCAGTACTTC.

CDR3 sequence reads: CASSYLGAGEKLFF. The DNA for the CDR3 is TGTGCCAGCAGTTATTTAGGGGCAGGTGAAAAACTGTTTTTT. The rearrangement joins TRBV6-5 to TRBJ1-4; D might be TRBD1 (5 bases). The CDR3 has 14 amino acids. Germline-derived CDR1 and CDR2 are MNHEY and SVGAGI. Between the trimmed V and J ends, which lost 3 bases and 7 bases, there was a span of 12 bases.

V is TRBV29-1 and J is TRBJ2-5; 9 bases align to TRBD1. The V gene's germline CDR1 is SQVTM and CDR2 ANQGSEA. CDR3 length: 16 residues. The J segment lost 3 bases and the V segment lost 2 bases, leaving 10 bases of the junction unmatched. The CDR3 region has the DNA TGCAGCGTTGAAAGCCGGACAGGGGAGTGGAAAGAGACCCAGTACTTC. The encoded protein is CSVESRTGEWKETQYF.

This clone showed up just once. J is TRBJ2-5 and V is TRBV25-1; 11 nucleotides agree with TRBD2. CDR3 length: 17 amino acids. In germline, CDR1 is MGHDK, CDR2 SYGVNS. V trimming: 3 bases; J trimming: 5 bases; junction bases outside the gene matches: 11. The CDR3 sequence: CASSDSTSGSGWETQYF. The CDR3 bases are TGTGCCAGCAGTGACTCCACTAGCGGGAGTGGATGGGAGACCCAGTACTTC.

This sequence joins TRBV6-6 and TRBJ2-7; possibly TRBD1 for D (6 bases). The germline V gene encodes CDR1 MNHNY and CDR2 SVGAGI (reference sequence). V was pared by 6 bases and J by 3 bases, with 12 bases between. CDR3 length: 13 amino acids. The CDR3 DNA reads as TGTGCCAGCAGACCGGGACATTACTACGAGCAGTACTTC. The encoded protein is CASRPGHYYEQYF.

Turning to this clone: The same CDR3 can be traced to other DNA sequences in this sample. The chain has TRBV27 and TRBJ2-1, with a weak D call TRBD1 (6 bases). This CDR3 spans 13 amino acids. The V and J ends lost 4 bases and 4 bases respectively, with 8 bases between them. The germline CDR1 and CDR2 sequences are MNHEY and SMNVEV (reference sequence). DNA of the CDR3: TGTGCCAGCAGTTCAGGACAGTACAATGAGCAGTTCTTC. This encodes CASSSGQYNEQFF.

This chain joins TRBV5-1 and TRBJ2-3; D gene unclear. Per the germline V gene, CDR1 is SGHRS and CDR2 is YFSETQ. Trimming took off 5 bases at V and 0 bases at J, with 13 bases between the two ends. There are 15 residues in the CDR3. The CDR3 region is CASRGMLSSTDTQYF. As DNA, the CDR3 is TGCGCCAGCAGAGGGATGCTCTCTAGCACAGATACGCAGTATTTT.

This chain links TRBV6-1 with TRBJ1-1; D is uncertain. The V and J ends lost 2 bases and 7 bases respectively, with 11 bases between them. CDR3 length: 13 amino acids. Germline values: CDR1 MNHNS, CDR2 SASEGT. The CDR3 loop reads CASSESGRSEAFF. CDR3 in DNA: TGTGCCAGCAGTGAATCTGGACGGAGTGAAGCTTTCTTT.

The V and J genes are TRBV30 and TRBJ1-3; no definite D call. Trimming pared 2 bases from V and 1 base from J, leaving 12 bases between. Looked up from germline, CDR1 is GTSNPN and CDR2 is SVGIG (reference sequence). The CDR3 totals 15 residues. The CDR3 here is CAWSTSPGSGNTIYF. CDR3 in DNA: TGTGCCTGGAGTACAAGCCCCGGGTCTGGAAACACCATATATTTT.

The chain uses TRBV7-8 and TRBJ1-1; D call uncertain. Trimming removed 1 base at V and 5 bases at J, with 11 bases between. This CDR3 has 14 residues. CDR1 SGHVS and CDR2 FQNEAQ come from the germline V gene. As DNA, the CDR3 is TGTGCCAGCAGCTTAGAGTTAGGGTGGACTGAAGCTTTCTTT. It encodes CASSLELGWTEAFF.

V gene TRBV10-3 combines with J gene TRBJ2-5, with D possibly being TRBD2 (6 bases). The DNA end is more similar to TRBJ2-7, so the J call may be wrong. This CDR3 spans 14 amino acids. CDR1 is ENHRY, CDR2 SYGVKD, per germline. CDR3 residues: CAISDTGDNYEQYF. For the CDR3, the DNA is TGTGCCATCAGTGACACGGGAGACAACTACGAGCAGTACTTC.

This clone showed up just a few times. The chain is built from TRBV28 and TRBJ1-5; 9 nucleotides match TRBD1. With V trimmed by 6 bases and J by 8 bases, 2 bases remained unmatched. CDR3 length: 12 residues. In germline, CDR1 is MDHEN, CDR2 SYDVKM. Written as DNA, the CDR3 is TGTGCCAGCAGGGACAGGGGAGAGCCCCAGCATTTT. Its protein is CASRDRGEPQHF.

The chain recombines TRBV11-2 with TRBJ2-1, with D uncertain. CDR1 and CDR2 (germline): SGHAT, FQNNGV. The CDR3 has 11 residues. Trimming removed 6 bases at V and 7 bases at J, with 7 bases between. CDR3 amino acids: CASRLGNEQFF. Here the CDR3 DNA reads TGTGCCAGCAGGCTAGGTAATGAGCAGTTCTTC. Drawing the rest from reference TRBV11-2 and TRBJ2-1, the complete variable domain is EAGVAQSPRYKIIEKRQSVAFWCNPISGHATLYWYQQILGQGPKLLIQFQNNGVVDDSQLPKDRFSAERLKGVDSTLKIQPAKLEDSAVYLCASRLGNEQFFGPGTRLTVL.

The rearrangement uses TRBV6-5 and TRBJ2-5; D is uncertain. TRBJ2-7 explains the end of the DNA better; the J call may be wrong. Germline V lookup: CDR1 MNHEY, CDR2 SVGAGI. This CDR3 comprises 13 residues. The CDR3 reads CASSYGPPGEQYF. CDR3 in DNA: TGTGCCAGCAGTTACGGGCCCCCCGGCGAGCAGTACTTC.

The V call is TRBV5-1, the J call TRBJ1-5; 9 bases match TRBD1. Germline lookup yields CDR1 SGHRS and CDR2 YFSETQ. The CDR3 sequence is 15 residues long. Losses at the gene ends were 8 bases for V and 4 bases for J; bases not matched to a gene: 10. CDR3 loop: CASQAGTGLNQPQHF. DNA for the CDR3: TGCGCCAGTCAAGCAGGGACAGGGCTGAATCAGCCCCAGCATTTT. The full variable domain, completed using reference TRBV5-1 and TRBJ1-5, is KAGVTQTPRYLIKTRGQQVTLSCSPISGHRSVSWYQQTPGQGLQFLFEYFSETQRNKGNFPGRFSGRQFSNSRSEMNVSTLELGDSALYLCASQAGTGLNQPQHFGDGTRLSIL.

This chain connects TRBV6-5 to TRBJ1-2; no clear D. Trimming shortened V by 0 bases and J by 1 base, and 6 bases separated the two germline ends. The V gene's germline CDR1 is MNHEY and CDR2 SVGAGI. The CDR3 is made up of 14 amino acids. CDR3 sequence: CASSYSVYNYGYTF. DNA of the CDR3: TGTGCCAGCAGTTACTCGGTATATAACTATGGCTACACCTTC.

The CDR3 protein is CASSVDDNTDTQYF. CDR3 sequence (DNA): TGTGCCAGCAGCGTAGATGACAACACAGATACGCAGTATTTT. This sequence joins TRBV9 and TRBJ2-3, with no clear D. The CDR3 totals 14 residues. Germline V lookup: CDR1 SGDLS, CDR2 YYNGEE. Trimming stripped 0 bases from V and 2 bases from J, with 7 bases between.

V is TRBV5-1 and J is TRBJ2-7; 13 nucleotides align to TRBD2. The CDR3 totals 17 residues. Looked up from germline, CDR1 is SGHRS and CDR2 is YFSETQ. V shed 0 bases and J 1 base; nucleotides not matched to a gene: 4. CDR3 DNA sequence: TGCGCCAGCAGCTTGGGGGGACTAGCGGGACTGTCCTACGAGCAGTACTTC. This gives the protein CASSLGGLAGLSYEQYF.

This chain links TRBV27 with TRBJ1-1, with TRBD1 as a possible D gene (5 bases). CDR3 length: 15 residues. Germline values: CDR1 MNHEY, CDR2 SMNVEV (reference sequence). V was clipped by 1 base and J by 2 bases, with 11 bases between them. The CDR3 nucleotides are TGTGCCAGCAGTTTATATCAGGGTTTTAACACTGAAGCTTTCTTT. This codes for CASSLYQGFNTEAFF.

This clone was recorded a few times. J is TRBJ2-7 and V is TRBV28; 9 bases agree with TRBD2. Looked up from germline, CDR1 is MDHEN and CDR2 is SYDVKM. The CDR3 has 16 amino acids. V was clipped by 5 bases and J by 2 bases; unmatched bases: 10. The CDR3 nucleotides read TGTGCCAGCAGTCCAAATAGCGGGAGCATAACCTACGAGCAGTACTTC. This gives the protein CASSPNSGSITYEQYF.

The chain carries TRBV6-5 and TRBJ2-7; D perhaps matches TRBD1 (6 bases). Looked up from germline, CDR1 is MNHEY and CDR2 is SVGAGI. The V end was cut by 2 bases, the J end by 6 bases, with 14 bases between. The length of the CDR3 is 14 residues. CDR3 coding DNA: TGTGCCAGCAGTTACGCCACAGGGATGGCCGAGCAGTACTTC. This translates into CASSYATGMAEQYF.

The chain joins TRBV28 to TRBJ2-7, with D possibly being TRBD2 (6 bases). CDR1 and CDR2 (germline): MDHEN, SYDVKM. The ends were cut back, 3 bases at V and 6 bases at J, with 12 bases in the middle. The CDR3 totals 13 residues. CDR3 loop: CASSLTRTREQYF. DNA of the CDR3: TGTGCCAGCAGTTTGACTAGGACGCGCGAGCAGTACTTC. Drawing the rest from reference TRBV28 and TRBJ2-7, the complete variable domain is DVKVTQSSRYLVKRTGEKVFLECVQDMDHENMFWYRQDPGLGLRLIYFSYDVKMKEKGDIPEGYSVSREKKERFSLILESASTNQTSMYLCASSLTRTREQYFGPGTRLTVT.

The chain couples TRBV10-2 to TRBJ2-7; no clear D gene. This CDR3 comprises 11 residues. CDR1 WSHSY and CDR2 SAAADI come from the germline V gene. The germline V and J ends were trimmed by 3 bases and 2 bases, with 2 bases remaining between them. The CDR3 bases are TGCGCCAGCAGTGACCCCTACGAGCAGTACTTC. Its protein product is CASSDPYEQYF.

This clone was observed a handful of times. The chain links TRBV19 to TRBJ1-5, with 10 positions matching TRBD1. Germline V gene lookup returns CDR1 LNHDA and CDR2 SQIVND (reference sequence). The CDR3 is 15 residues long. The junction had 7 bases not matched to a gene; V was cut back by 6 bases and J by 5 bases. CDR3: CASSPGQGDHQPQHF. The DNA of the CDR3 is TGTGCCAGTAGCCCTGGACAGGGGGACCATCAGCCCCAGCATTTT.

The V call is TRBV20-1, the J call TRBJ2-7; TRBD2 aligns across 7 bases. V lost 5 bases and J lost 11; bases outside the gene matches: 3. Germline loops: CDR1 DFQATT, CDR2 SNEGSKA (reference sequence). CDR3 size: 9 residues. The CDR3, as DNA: TGCAGTGCTGGGGGAGGGGAGTACTTC. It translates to CSAGGGEYF.

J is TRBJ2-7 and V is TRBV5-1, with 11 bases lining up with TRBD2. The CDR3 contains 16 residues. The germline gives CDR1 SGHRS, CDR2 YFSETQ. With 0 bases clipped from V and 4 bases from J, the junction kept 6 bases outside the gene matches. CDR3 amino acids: CASSLDPGLADYEQYF. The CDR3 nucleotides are TGCGCCAGCAGCTTGGATCCGGGACTAGCGGATTACGAGCAGTACTTC.